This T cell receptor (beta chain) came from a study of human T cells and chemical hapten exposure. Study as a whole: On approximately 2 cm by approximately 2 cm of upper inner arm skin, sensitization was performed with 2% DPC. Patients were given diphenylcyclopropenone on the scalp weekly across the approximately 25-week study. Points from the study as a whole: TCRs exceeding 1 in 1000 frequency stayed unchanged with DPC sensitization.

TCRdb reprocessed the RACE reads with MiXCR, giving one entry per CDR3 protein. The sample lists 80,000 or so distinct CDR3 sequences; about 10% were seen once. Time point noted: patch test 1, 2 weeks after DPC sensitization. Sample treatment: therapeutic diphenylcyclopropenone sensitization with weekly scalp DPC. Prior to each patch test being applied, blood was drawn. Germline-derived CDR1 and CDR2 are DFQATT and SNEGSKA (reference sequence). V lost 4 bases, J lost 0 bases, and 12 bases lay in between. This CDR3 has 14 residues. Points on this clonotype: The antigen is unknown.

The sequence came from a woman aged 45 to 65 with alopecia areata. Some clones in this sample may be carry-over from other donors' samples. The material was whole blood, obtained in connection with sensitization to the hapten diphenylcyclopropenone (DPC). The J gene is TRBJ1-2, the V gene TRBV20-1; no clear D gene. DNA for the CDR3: TGCAGTGCTAAACAGCACCTCCCTAACTATGGCTACACCTTC. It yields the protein CSAKQHLPNYGYTF.